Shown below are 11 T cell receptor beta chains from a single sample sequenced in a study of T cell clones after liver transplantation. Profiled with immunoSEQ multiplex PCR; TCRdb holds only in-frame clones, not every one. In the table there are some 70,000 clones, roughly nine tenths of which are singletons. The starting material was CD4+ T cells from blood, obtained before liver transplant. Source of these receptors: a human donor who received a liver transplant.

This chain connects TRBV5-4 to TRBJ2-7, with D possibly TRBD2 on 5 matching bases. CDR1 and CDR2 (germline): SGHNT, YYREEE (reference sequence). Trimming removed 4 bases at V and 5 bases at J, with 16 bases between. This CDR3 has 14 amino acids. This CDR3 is CASSPELVVNEQYF. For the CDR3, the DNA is TGTGCCAGCAGCCCAGAACTAGTCGTAAACGAGCAGTACTTC.

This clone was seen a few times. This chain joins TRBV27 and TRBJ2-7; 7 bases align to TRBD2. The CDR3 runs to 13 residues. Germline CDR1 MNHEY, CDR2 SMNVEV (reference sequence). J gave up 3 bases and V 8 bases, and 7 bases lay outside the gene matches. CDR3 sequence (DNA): TGTGCCAGCCGCCGGGGGACTAACTACGAGCAGTACTTC. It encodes CASRRGTNYEQYF.

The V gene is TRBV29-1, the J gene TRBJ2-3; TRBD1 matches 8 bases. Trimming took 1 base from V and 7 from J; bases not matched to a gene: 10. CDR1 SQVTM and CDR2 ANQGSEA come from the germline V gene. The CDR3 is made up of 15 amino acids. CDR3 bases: TGCAGCGTTGAAGCGGCGGACAGGGCAACTAATACGCAGTATTTT. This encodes CSVEAADRATNTQYF.

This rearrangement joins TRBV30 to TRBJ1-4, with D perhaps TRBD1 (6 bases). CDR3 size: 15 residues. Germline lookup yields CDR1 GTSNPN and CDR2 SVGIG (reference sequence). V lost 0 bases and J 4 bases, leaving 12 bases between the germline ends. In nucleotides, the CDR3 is TGTGCCTGGAGTGTACAGGGTGAGGGTAATGAAAAACTGTTTTTT. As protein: CAWSVQGEGNEKLFF.

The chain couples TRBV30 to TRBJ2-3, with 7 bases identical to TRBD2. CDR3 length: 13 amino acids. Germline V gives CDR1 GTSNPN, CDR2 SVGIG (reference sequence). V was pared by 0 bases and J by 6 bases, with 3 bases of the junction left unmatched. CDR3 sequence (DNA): TGTGCCTGGAGTGTGCGGGAGCGCGATACGCAGTATTTT. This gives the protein CAWSVRERDTQYF.

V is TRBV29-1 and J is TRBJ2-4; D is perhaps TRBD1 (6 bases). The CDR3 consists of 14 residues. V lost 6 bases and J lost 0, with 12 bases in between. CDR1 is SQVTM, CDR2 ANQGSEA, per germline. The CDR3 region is CSVVGQLAKNIQYF. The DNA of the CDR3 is TGCAGCGTGGTTGGACAGCTAGCCAAAAACATTCAGTACTTC.

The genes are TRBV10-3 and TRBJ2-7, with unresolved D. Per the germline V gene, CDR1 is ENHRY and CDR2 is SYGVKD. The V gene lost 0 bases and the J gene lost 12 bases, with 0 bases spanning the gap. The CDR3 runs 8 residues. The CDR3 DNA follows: TGTGCCATCAGTGAGTCGTACTTC. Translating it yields CAISESYF.

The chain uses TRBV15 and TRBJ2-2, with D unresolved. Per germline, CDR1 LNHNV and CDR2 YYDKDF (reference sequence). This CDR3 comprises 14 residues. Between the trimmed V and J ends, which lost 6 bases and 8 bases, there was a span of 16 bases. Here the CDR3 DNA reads TGTGCCACCAGAGTTGGTGATTGGGTGGGGGAGCTGTTTTTT. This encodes CATRVGDWVGELFF.

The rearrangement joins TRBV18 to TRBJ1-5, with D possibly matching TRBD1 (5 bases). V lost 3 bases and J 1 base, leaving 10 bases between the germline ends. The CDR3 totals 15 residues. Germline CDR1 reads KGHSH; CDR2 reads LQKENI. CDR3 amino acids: CASSPSGSSNQPQHF. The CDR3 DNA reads TGTGCCAGCTCACCTTCAGGGAGCAGCAATCAGCCCCAGCATTTT.

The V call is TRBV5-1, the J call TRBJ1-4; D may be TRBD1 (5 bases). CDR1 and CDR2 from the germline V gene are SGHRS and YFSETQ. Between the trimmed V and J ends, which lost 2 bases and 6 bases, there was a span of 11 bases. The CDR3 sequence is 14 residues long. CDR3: CASSFRRGDEKLFF. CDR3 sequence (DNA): TGCGCCAGCAGCTTCCGACGGGGGGATGAAAAACTGTTTTTT. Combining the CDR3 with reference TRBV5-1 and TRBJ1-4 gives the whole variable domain KAGVTQTPRYLIKTRGQQVTLSCSPISGHRSVSWYQQTPGQGLQFLFEYFSETQRNKGNFPGRFSGRQFSNSRSEMNVSTLELGDSALYLCASSFRRGDEKLFFGSGTQLSVL.

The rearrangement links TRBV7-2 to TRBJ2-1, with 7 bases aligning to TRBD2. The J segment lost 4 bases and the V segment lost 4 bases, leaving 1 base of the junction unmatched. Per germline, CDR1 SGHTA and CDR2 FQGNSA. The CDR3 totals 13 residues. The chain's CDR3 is CASSSGLYNEQFF. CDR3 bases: TGTGCCAGCAGCTCGGGACTATACAATGAGCAGTTCTTC.